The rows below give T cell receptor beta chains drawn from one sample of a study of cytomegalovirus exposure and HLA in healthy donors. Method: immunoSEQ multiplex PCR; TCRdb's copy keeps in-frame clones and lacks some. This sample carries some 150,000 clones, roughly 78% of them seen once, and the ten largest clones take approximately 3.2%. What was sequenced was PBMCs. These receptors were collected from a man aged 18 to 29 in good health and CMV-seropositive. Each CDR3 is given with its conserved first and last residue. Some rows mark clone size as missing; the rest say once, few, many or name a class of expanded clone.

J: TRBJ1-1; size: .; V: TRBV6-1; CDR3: CASSPIQGTREAFF
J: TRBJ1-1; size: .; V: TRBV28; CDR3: CASATGTGVFTEAFF
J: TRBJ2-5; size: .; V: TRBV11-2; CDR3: CASSQLASVGETQYF
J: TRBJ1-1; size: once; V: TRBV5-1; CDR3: CASSLQGNTEAFF
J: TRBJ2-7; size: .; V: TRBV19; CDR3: CASSWGRGDRAYEQYF
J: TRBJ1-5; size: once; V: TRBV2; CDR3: CASRDPTDPYSNQPQHF
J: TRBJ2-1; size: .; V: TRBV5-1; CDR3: CASSLLAGGENEQFF
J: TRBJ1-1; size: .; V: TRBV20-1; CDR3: CSARQFPEAFF
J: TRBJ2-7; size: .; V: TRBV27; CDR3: CASSRTPTGPYEQYF
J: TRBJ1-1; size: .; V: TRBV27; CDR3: CASSTYRGTEAFF
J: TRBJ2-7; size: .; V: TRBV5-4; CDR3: CASSSDRTYEQYF
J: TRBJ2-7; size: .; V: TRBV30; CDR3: CAWSVIRTRPIVLGTEGEQYF
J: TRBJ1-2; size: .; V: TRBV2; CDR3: CASRAAGRREDTF
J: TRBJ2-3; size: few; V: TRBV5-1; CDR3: CASSPGGPTDTQYF
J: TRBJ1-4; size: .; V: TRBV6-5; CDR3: CASSLIGGANEKLFF
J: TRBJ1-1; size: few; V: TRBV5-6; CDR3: CASTPQGATEAFF
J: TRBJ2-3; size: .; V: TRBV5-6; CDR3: CASTRLGRTRRDTQYF
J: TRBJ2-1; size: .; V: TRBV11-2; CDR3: CASSLTSGRIVNEQFF
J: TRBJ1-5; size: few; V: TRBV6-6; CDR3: CASNQISGGAYQPQHF
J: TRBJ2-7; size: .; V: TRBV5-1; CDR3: CASSLRAGSPYEQYF
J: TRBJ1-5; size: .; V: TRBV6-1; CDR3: CASRTGLNQPQHF
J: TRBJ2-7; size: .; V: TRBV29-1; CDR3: CSVSGTNPYEQYF